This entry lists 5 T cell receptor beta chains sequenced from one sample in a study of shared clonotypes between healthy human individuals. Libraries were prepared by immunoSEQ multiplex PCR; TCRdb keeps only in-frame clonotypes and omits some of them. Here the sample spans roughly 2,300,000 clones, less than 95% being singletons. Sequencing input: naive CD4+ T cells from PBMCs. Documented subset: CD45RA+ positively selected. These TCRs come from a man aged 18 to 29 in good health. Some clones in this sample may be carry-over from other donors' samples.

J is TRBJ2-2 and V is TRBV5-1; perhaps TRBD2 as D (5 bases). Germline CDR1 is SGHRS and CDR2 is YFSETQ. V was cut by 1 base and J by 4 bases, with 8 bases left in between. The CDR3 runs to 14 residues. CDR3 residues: CASSLLGGTGELFF. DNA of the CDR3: TGCGCCAGCAGCTTGCTTGGAGGCACCGGGGAGCTGTTTTTT.

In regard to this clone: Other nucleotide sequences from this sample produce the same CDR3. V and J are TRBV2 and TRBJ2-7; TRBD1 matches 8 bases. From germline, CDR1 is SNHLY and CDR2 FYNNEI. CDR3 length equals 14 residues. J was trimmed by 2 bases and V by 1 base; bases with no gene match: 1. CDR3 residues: CASSEGTGPYEQYF. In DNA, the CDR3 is TGTGCCAGCAGTGAAGGGACAGGGCCCTACGAGCAGTACTTC.

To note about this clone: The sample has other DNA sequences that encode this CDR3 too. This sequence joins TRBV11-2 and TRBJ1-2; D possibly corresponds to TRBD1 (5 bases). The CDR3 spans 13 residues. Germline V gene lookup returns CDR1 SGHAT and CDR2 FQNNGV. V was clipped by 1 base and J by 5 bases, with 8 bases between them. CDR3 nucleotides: TGTGCCAGCAGCTTAGGGGGGAGGTATGGCTACACCTTC. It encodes CASSLGGRYGYTF.

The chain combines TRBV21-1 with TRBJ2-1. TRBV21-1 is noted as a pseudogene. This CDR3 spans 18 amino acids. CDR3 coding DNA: TGTGCCAGCAGCAAAGTCCTAGGGTACAGGGAGGTTACCAATGAGCAGTTCTTC. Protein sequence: CASSKVLGYREVTNEQFF.

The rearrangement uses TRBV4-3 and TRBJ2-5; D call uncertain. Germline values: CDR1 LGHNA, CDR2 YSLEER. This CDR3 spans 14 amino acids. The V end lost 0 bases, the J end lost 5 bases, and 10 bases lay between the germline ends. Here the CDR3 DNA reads TGCGCCAGCAGCCAAGACCTACCCCCGGAGACCCAGTACTTC. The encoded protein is CASSQDLPPETQYF.